The clone carrying this T cell receptor beta chain has just a few counts. TCRdb called the 5' RACE reads again in MiXCR, with one record for every CDR3 protein. The top ten hold around 23% of the sample, which has some 300,000 distinct CDR3 sequences, 20% to 25% seen once. These data belong to a study of T-cell memory formation after mild COVID-19. Per the germline V gene, CDR1 is SGHRS and CDR2 is YFSETQ. There are 15 residues in the CDR3. The J segment lost 12 bases and the V segment lost 0 bases, leaving 9 bases of the junction unmatched. The TCR originated in a man aged 18-30 years who had mild COVID-19 (a few samples of this study predate the infection). Cell type and time point are not known. Sequencing was done on a sample of PBMCs or a T cell subset sorted from them (not recorded which). V and J are TRBV5-1 and TRBJ2-1, with 10 bases that match TRBD2. Written as DNA, the CDR3 is TGCGCCAGCAGCTTGGATCGGCTAGCGGGGGAAATGCAGTTCTTC. Its protein is CASSLDRLAGEMQFF.